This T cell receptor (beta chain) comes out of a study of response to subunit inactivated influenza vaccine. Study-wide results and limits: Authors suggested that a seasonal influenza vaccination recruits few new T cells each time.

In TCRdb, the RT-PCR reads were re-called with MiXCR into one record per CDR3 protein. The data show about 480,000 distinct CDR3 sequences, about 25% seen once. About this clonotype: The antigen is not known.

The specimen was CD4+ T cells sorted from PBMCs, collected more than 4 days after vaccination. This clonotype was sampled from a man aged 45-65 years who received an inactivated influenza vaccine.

The CDR3 sequence: CSVEGRGGQETQYF. The CDR3 DNA is TGCAGCGTTGAAGGCAGGGGCGGTCAAGAGACCCAGTACTTC. The J gene is TRBJ2-5, the V gene TRBV29-1, with D possibly being TRBD1 (6 bases). Per germline, CDR1 SQVTM and CDR2 ANQGSEA. V dropped 1 base and J dropped 2 bases, with 11 bases sitting between them. There are 14 residues in the CDR3.